The text below deals with one TCR beta chain. Germline V gene sequence: CDR1 MNHNY, CDR2 SVGAGI (reference sequence). The length of the CDR3 is 16 residues. Trimming removed 5 bases from V and 0 bases from J; junction bases left unmatched: 6. The data are from a study of technical replicates of blood from several donors. Profiling relied on immunoSEQ multiplex PCR, and the TCRdb table lists in-frame clones only, not all of them. This sample yields roughly 65,000 clones, of which approximately 89% are seen a single time; around 4.6% belongs to the top ten. The sequencing sample was made of PBMCs. The receptor comes from a human donor in good health. Some clones in this sample may be carry-over from other donors' samples. This chain joins TRBV6-6 and TRBJ2-3; TRBD2 matches at 9 bases. CDR3 nucleotides: TGTGCCAGCAGTCCGAAGCGGGGGGATAGCACAGATACGCAGTATTTT. Its translation: CASSPKRGDSTDTQYF.